This T cell receptor (beta chain) was recorded in a study of glioma-infiltrating T cells after dendritic cell vaccination. As to time point: after dendritic cell vaccination, including at tumor progression/relapse. The assay was immunoSEQ multiplex PCR, and TCRdb's table has in-frame clones only and misses some. The table includes tens of thousands of clones, more than 75% detected once. Trimming took off 9 bases at V and 2 bases at J, with 26 bases between the two ends. The CDR3 length is 19 residues. Germline assignment: CDR1 MDHEN and CDR2 SYDVKM. This receptor was obtained from a human donor with glioblastoma. The gene calls are TRBV28 and TRBJ1-6; tentative D call: TRBD1 (6 bases). The sequencing used blood, collected after dendritic cell vaccination. CDR3 bases: TGTGCCAGGCCGGACAGATCGGACCTCAGATCAGCCTATAATTCACCCCTCCACTTT. As protein: CARPDRSDLRSAYNSPLHF.